This T cell receptor (beta chain) is from a study of T cell responses to AZD1222 COVID-19 vaccine. Study-wide points: Clonal diversity was possibly underestimated, and the donors were mostly white British, with more females.

Comment on this clone: Its specificity is unknown.

Second-dose intervals near 4 or 12 weeks were combined. This table comes from immunoSEQ multiplex PCR, and its TCRdb copy is limited to in-frame clones, with some not included. Of some 150,000 clones listed, 80% to 95% are singletons. Germline V CDR1 and CDR2: SGHAT, FQNNGV. V lost 2 bases, J lost 4 bases, and 3 bases lay in between. The CDR3 length is 12 residues. The chain has TRBV11-2 and TRBJ1-3; D unclear. This clonotype was sampled from an adult who received the AZD1222 COVID-19 vaccine. Source: peripheral blood, taken 28 days after the second AZD1222 dose. The CDR3 reads CASSLSGNTIYF. The CDR3, as DNA: TGTGCCAGCAGCTTATCCGGAAACACCATATATTTT.